This TCR beta chain was identified during a study of CD8 T cells in ankylosing spondylitis. There are many counts of this clonotype. Its antigen is not identified. For TCR beta, libraries came from quantitative 5'-RACE with molecular barcodes. Via MiXCR, TCRdb re-called the 5' RACE reads, giving one row per CDR3 protein. The sample contains 220,000 or so distinct CDR3 sequences, more than 9% of which appear only once. Germline CDR1 and CDR2: SGDLS and YYNGEE. The CDR3 spans 16 residues. V gave up 2 bases and J gave up 2 bases; unmatched junction bases: 4. Study-level results: Seemingly distinctive of ankylosing spondylitis blood was a TCR beta motif formed by eight highly homologous variants. Researchers reportedly found disease-linked clones significantly enriched in matched ankylosing spondylitis synovial fluid.

The sequence derives from a male donor with ankylosing spondylitis or in good health (not recorded which). The specimen sequenced was blood, either unsorted or a sorted T cell fraction (not recorded which). This chain links TRBV9 with TRBJ2-3; 11 nucleotides match TRBD2. CDR3 bases: TGTGCCAGCAGCGTCGGGACTAGCGGAGACACAGATACGCAGTATTTT. As protein: CASSVGTSGDTDTQYF.